These 17 T cell receptor beta chains share one sample of origin, sequenced in a study of blood T cell repertoires in COVID-19. The protocol was immunoSEQ multiplex PCR, while the TCRdb copy is restricted to in-frame clones and leaves out a portion. The sample holds some 110,000 clones; roughly 89% are singletons and the top ten take approximately 5.1%. The specimen sequenced was peripheral blood. These receptors were collected from a human donor in a cohort sampled during active COVID-19.

This clone appeared a few times. This chain connects TRBV6-6 to TRBJ2-7; D remains unclear. Germline V lookup: CDR1 MNHNY, CDR2 SVGAGI (reference sequence). V lost 6 bases and J lost 0, with 3 bases in between. This CDR3 region has 11 residues. CDR3 sequence: CASSHSYEQYF. The DNA of the CDR3 is TGTGCCAGCAGCCACTCCTACGAGCAGTACTTC.

DNA for the CDR3: TGTGCCAGCAGATTGGAACTAGCAGGGACAGATACGCAGTATTTT. Its protein product is CASRLELAGTDTQYF. V usage is TRBV2 and J usage is TRBJ2-3, with a weak D call TRBD2 (6 bases). The CDR3 contains 15 residues. CDR1 and CDR2 (germline): SNHLY, FYNNEI. V was trimmed by 6 bases and J by 3 bases, leaving 16 bases between them.

The J gene is TRBJ2-5, the V gene TRBV11-3, with D possibly TRBD1 on 5 matching bases. The CDR3 is made up of 14 amino acids. Trimming pared 5 bases from V and 4 bases from J, leaving 14 bases between. The V gene's germline CDR1 is SGHNT and CDR2 YENEEA. This chain's CDR3 is CASSPIRGAETQYF. DNA for the CDR3: TGTGCCAGCAGCCCAATAAGGGGTGCAGAGACCCAGTACTTC.

The chain carries TRBV11-2 and TRBJ1-1; D might be TRBD1 (5 bases). Germline V gene data show CDR1 as SGHAT and CDR2 as FQNNGV. The CDR3 totals 13 residues. Deletions cut 7 bases from V and 2 bases from J, with 11 bases between. The CDR3 sequence is CASNRQTNTEAFF. The CDR3, as DNA: TGTGCCAGCAATCGACAGACCAACACTGAAGCTTTCTTT.

This clone was counted once. CDR3: CASSLAGGRFTGELFF. The CDR3 DNA follows: TGTGCCAGCAGCCTAGCGGGAGGGCGTTTTACCGGGGAGCTGTTTTTT. This chain links TRBV7-3 with TRBJ2-2; 12 bases are a match to TRBD2. The germline gives CDR1 SGHTA, CDR2 FQGTGA. Trimming at V came to 5 bases and at J to 5 bases, leaving 6 bases not matched to a gene. This CDR3 comprises 16 residues.

The genes are TRBV18 and TRBJ2-1; D remains ambiguous. The CDR3 contains 14 residues. The V and J ends lost 3 bases and 5 bases respectively, with 11 bases between them. The germline V gene has CDR1 KGHSH and CDR2 LQKENI. The CDR3, as DNA: TGTGCCAGCTCACCTCCCGGGTGGGACAATGAGCAGTTCTTC. It is translated as CASSPPGWDNEQFF.

For the CDR3, the DNA is TGTGCCAGCAGCGTAGTGAGGCATCGGTCCTACAATGAGCAGTTCTTC. Its translation: CASSVVRHRSYNEQFF. The V gene is TRBV9, the J gene TRBJ2-1; no clear D. Germline values: CDR1 SGDLS, CDR2 YYNGEE. This CDR3 spans 16 amino acids. Trimming removed 0 bases at V and 1 base at J, with 11 bases between.

The chain couples TRBV24-1 to TRBJ2-3; D ambiguous. Germline loops: CDR1 KGHDR, CDR2 SFDVKD. V lost 7 bases and J lost 2, with 3 bases in between. The CDR3 is 11 residues long. The CDR3 nucleotides read TGTGCCACCAGCTACACAGATACGCAGTATTTT. Its translation is CATSYTDTQYF.

This clone was seen only a few times. This chain uses TRBV10-3 with TRBJ1-6, with D tentatively TRBD1 (5 bases). The CDR3 extends over 15 amino acids. CDR1 is ENHRY and CDR2 is SYGVKD in the germline V gene. Trimming removed 6 bases at V and 9 bases at J, with 18 bases between. CDR3 sequence: CAIRKSDSESSPLHF. In DNA, the CDR3 is TGTGCCATCAGGAAGTCAGACAGTGAAAGTTCACCCCTCCACTTT.

V is TRBV7-3 and J is TRBJ2-2; D might be TRBD2 (6 bases). This CDR3 has 12 amino acids. Germline CDR1 SGHTA, CDR2 FQGTGA. The V gene lost 8 bases and the J gene lost 6 bases, with 10 bases spanning the gap. In DNA, the CDR3 is TGTGCCAGCGGCCTAGCGCCCGGGGAGCTGTTTTTT. Amino acids: CASGLAPGELFF.

The V and J genes are TRBV6-4 and TRBJ1-5, with 7 bases that match TRBD1. The CDR3 is 14 amino acids. The V segment lost 5 bases and the J segment 6 bases; nucleotides outside the gene matches: 7. The germline V gene has CDR1 MRHNA and CDR2 SNTAGT. In DNA, the CDR3 is TGTGCCAGCAGTCGACAGGGACGAGCTCAGCCCCAGCATTTT. It translates to CASSRQGRAQPQHF.

V gene TRBV28 combines with J gene TRBJ1-1, with D perhaps TRBD1 (6 bases). V was shortened by 2 bases and J by 1 base, with 8 bases between the two germline ends. CDR3 length: 14 residues. The germline gives CDR1 MDHEN, CDR2 SYDVKM. The CDR3 DNA follows: TGTGCCAGCAGTTTAACAGGGTGGAACACTGAAGCTTTCTTT. Translating gives CASSLTGWNTEAFF.

This clone occurred once. This chain joins TRBV28 and TRBJ1-5; D may be TRBD1 (5 bases). Germline CDR1 is MDHEN and CDR2 is SYDVKM. This CDR3 comprises 14 residues. Trimming pared 3 bases from V and 5 bases from J, leaving 11 bases between. CDR3 amino acids: CASSFDREHQPQHF. As DNA, the CDR3 is TGTGCCAGCAGTTTCGACAGAGAGCATCAGCCCCAGCATTTT. The entire variable domain, with the rest obtained from reference TRBV28 and TRBJ1-5, is as follows: DVKVTQSSRYLVKRTGEKVFLECVQDMDHENMFWYRQDPGLGLRLIYFSYDVKMKEKGDIPEGYSVSREKKERFSLILESASTNQTSMYLCASSFDREHQPQHFGDGTRLSIL.

The chain is built from TRBV3-1 (or the pseudogene TRBV3-2) and TRBJ2-5; the match to TRBD2 covers 13 bases. The V gene end was trimmed by 4 bases and the J gene end by 4 bases; junction bases not matched to a gene: 9. Germline V lookup: CDR1 LGHDT, CDR2 YNNKEL (reference sequence). The CDR3 loop spans 17 amino acids. The CDR3 DNA reads TGTGCCAGCAGCCCCCTAGGACTAGCGGGAGTCTCAGAGACCCAGTACTTC. Its protein product is CASSPLGLAGVSETQYF.

The genes are TRBV2 and TRBJ2-2; D perhaps matches TRBD2 (5 bases). Between the trimmed V and J ends, which lost 4 bases and 5 bases, there was a span of 14 bases. This CDR3 comprises 15 residues. Germline lookup yields CDR1 SNHLY and CDR2 FYNNEI. The CDR3 sequence: CASSVGSSKTGELFF. CDR3 coding DNA: TGTGCCAGCAGTGTTGGGAGCTCTAAAACCGGGGAGCTGTTTTTT. The complete variable domain, with remaining parts taken from reference TRBV2 and TRBJ2-2, reads EPEVTQTPSHQVTQMGQEVILRCVPISNHLYFYWYRQILGQKVEFLVSFYNNEISEKSEIFDDQFSVERPDGSNFTLKIRSTKLEDSAMYFCASSVGSSKTGELFFGEGSRLTVL.

CDR3 region: CASSLMGGEQFF. The CDR3 DNA sequence: TGTGCCAGCAGCTTAATGGGGGGTGAGCAGTTCTTC. V gene TRBV7-6 combines with J gene TRBJ2-1, with TRBD2 as a possible D gene (6 bases). CDR3 length: 12 amino acids. Trimming took 2 bases from V and 9 from J, leaving 8 bases between them. CDR1 is SGHVS and CDR2 is FNYEAQ in the germline V gene.

This chain joins TRBV28 and TRBJ1-5; TRBD1 is a possible D gene (6 bases). Per germline, CDR1 MDHEN and CDR2 SYDVKM. The CDR3 spans 15 residues. Trimming took 3 bases from V and 2 from J, leaving 11 bases between them. The CDR3, as DNA: TGTGCCAGCAGTTTGGGGGCAGGGGGCAATCAGCCCCAGCATTTT. This codes for CASSLGAGGNQPQHF.